A single sample gave rise to the 28 T cell receptor beta chains below, sequenced in a study of metastatic and nonmetastatic thyroid tumors. No patient had received any treatment before thyroid surgery. MiXCR was used by TCRdb to re-call the PCR reads. Counted here are over 30,000 clones, roughly a sixth occurring once; the ten biggest clones make up 9.5% to 15%. Sequenced material: blood. The origin of the receptors is a male donor with papillary thyroid cancer or a benign thyroid nodule (not recorded which). Some clones in this sample may be carry-over from other donors' samples.

This clone was seen ten or more times. The chain joins TRBV6-1 to TRBJ2-1, with 11 bases matching TRBD2. The CDR3 loop spans 15 amino acids. CDR1 MNHNS and CDR2 SASEGT come from the germline V gene. V lost 5 bases to trimming and J lost 4 bases; unmatched junction nucleotides: 4. The CDR3 DNA reads as TGTGCCAGCAGTCGCGGGACTAGCGGATACAATGAGCAGTTCTTC. Translation gives CASSRGTSGYNEQFF.

The sample holds many counts of this clone. The chain joins TRBV11-3 to TRBJ2-7; no clear D. The CDR3 loop spans 14 amino acids. Looked up from germline, CDR1 is SGHNT and CDR2 is YENEEA. V dropped 0 bases and J dropped 7 bases, with 13 bases sitting between them. CDR3 nucleotides: TGTGCCAGCAGCTTAGATTCGGTGATCGGGGAGCAGTACTTC. Residues: CASSLDSVIGEQYF.

This clone was detected many times. The rearrangement uses TRBV10-3 and TRBJ2-7, with 11 bases that match TRBD2. CDR3 length: 14 residues. V lost 10 bases, J lost 7 bases, and 12 bases stayed unmatched. Germline assignment: CDR1 ENHRY and CDR2 SYGVKD. The CDR3 region is CATSGIAGGREQYF. CDR3 nucleotide sequence: TGTGCCACCTCCGGGATAGCGGGAGGGAGAGAGCAGTACTTC.

Many counts were recorded for this clone. V is TRBV20-1 and J is TRBJ2-1, with D hard to call. V lost 3 bases, J lost 0 bases, and 9 bases lay in between. The CDR3 extends over 14 amino acids. Germline CDR1 DFQATT, CDR2 SNEGSKA (reference sequence). This CDR3 is CSASFRGSYNEQFF. The CDR3 nucleotides read TGCAGTGCTAGTTTCCGCGGCTCCTACAATGAGCAGTTCTTC.

The chain carries TRBV12-5 and TRBJ1-1; D perhaps matches TRBD1 (5 bases). In germline, CDR1 is LGHNT, CDR2 FRNRAP. V lost 5 bases to trimming and J lost 3 bases, with 13 bases between them. The CDR3 totals 14 residues. The CDR3: CASGPPGEYTEAFF. CDR3 coding DNA: TGTGCTAGTGGTCCCCCGGGGGAGTACACTGAAGCTTTCTTT.

This clone was observed many times. V usage is TRBV6-1 and J usage is TRBJ2-7; D might be TRBD1 (6 bases). Germline V gene lookup returns CDR1 MNHNS and CDR2 SASEGT. V was clipped by 10 bases and J by 2 bases, with 15 bases between them. CDR3 length: 13 amino acids. DNA for the CDR3: TGTGCCACCTCTCGGACAGCTACCTACGAGCAGTACTTC. It is translated as CATSRTATYEQYF.

This clone was detected many times. J is TRBJ2-2 and V is TRBV30; D unclear. Germline lookup yields CDR1 GTSNPN and CDR2 SVGIG (reference sequence). V shed 0 bases and J shed 8 bases, with 7 bases lying between them. CDR3 length equals 12 residues. CDR3 nucleotide sequence: TGTGCCTGGAGTGTACAAAGGGGGGAGCTGTTTTTT. This translates into CAWSVQRGELFF.

This clone has only a few counts. J is TRBJ1-5 and V is TRBV6-1; 8 bases agree with TRBD1. Trimming at V came to 6 bases and at J to 7 bases, leaving 8 bases not matched to a gene. The CDR3 contains 14 residues. The V gene's germline CDR1 is MNHNS and CDR2 SASEGT. The CDR3 protein is CASSRTGFVQPQHF. CDR3 sequence (DNA): TGTGCCAGCAGCCGGACAGGGTTCGTCCAGCCCCAGCATTTT.

This chain joins TRBV11-2 and TRBJ1-2, with D tentatively TRBD1 (6 bases). Germline CDR1 is SGHAT and CDR2 is FQNNGV. The CDR3 runs to 15 residues. The germline V and J ends were trimmed by 4 bases and 1 base, with 13 bases remaining between them. The CDR3 region is CASSSTGTLNYGYTF. The CDR3 nucleotides are TGTGCCAGCAGCTCTACCGGGACACTTAACTATGGCTACACCTTC.

J is TRBJ1-2 and V is TRBV11-2; 10 nucleotides match TRBD1. The junction had 8 bases not matched to a gene; V was cut back by 5 bases and J by 8 bases. The CDR3 loop spans 14 amino acids. CDR1 and CDR2 from the germline V gene are SGHAT and FQNNGV. CDR3 DNA: TGTGCCAGCAGCCCCGACAGGGGGCGCGAGGGCTACACCTTC. The encoded protein is CASSPDRGREGYTF.

This clone has a count of ten or more. The genes are TRBV6-2 or TRBV6-3 and TRBJ2-2; D may correspond to TRBD1 or TRBD2 (6 bases each). Trimming stripped 1 base from V and 4 bases from J, with 10 bases between. CDR1 MNHEY and CDR2 SVGEGT come from the germline V gene. The CDR3 consists of 15 residues. This chain's CDR3 is CASSYWGASTGELFF. The CDR3 DNA is TGTGCCAGCAGTTACTGGGGGGCAAGCACCGGGGAGCTGTTTTTT.

Remarks on this clone: Germline and junction disagree at one end, which may indicate a read error. This chain links TRBV29-1 with TRBJ2-7, with D tentatively TRBD1 (5 bases). This CDR3 comprises 12 residues. Looked up from germline, CDR1 is SQVTM and CDR2 is ANQGSEA. This chain's CDR3 is CSVEDRGCEQYF. DNA for the CDR3: TGCAGCGTGGAAGATAGGGGCTGCGAGCAGTACTTC.

The rearrangement links TRBV6-1 to TRBJ2-7, with D perhaps matching TRBD1 (5 bases). Germline V gene sequence: CDR1 MNHNS, CDR2 SASEGT. The CDR3 is 11 residues long. The V gene lost 6 bases and the J gene lost 6 bases, with 9 bases spanning the gap. Written as DNA, the CDR3 is TGTGCCAGCAGCTGGGGCTCCGAGCAGTACTTC. Residues: CASSWGSEQYF.

The gene calls are TRBV5-1 and TRBJ2-1; 15 nucleotides agree with TRBD2. The length of the CDR3 is 17 residues. With V trimmed by 4 bases and J by 4 bases, 6 bases remained unmatched. The germline gives CDR1 SGHRS, CDR2 YFSETQ. The DNA of the CDR3 is TGCGCCAGCAGCGCGTACGGGACTAGCGGGGGGTACAATGAGCAGTTCTTC. This sequence encodes CASSAYGTSGGYNEQFF.

This clone was observed many times. The chain recombines TRBV5-1 with TRBJ2-3; 11 bases align to TRBD2. This CDR3 comprises 18 residues. Per germline, CDR1 SGHRS and CDR2 YFSETQ. The trim removed 0 bases at V and 2 bases at J, leaving 8 bases unmatched. DNA of the CDR3: TGCGCCAGCAGCTTGGAGGTATCTAGCGGGAGGTACACAGATACGCAGTATTTT. Encoded protein: CASSLEVSSGRYTDTQYF.

This clone is termed medium-sized. V gene TRBV12-3 or TRBV12-4 combines with J gene TRBJ1-2; 7 bases line up with TRBD1. Germline trimming cut 3 bases from V and 6 bases from J; bases unmatched to any gene: 4. The CDR3 consists of 13 residues. The CDR3 sequence: CASSFDRAHGYTF. CDR3 coding DNA: TGTGCCAGCAGTTTCGACAGGGCACATGGCTACACCTTC.

For this clone: This may come from a read error, since a much larger clone is one base off. The rearrangement links TRBV20-1 to TRBJ1-1; no clear D. Germline V gene lookup returns CDR1 DFQATT and CDR2 SNEGSKA (reference sequence). Trimming pared 1 base from V and 1 base from J, leaving 10 bases between. This CDR3 spans 14 amino acids. Written as DNA, the CDR3 is TGCAGTGCTAGAGGGGTACTCCCGAACACTGAAGCTTTCTTT. Protein product: CSARGVLPNTEAFF.

There are many counts of this clone. This chain connects TRBV5-1 to TRBJ2-1, with D possibly being TRBD2 (5 bases). Looked up from germline, CDR1 is SGHRS and CDR2 is YFSETQ. V was cut by 4 bases and J by 0 bases, with 14 bases left in between. The CDR3 consists of 16 residues. The chain's CDR3 is CASSPPAVGSYNEQFF. CDR3 DNA: TGCGCCAGCAGCCCACCAGCGGTTGGCTCCTACAATGAGCAGTTCTTC. The full variable domain, with the rest looked up from reference TRBV5-1 and TRBJ2-1, is KAGVTQTPRYLIKTRGQQVTLSCSPISGHRSVSWYQQTPGQGLQFLFEYFSETQRNKGNFPGRFSGRQFSNSRSEMNVSTLELGDSALYLCASSPPAVGSYNEQFFGPGTRLTVL.

This clone was seen many times. The V gene is TRBV9, the J gene TRBJ1-2, with 8 bases identical to TRBD1. V lost 4 bases and J lost 1; bases outside the gene matches: 12. The CDR3 is made up of 17 amino acids. Germline V lookup: CDR1 SGDLS, CDR2 YYNGEE. In DNA form, the CDR3 reads TGTGCCAGCAGCCACCCCCGGGACAGGCCTTTTAACTATGGCTACACCTTC. It specifies CASSHPRDRPFNYGYTF.

Worth noting for this clone: Lacking the conserved final phenylalanine or tryptophan, this CDR3 likely reflects a read error. The gene calls are TRBV7-9 and TRBJ1-2; a possible D gene is TRBD1 (5 bases). In germline, CDR1 is SEHNR, CDR2 FQNEAQ (reference sequence). The CDR3 spans 13 residues. The DNA for the CDR3 is TGTGCCAACAGCCTGGGAGCAGGGTTTGGCTACACCTTA. Translating gives CANSLGAGFGYTL.

There are many counts of this clone. CDR3 sequence: CASSRTSGKGNEQFF. Written as DNA, the CDR3 is TGCGCCAGCAGCCGAACTAGCGGGAAAGGCAATGAGCAGTTCTTC. The gene calls are TRBV4-1 and TRBJ2-1; TRBD2 agrees at 10 bases. Germline values: CDR1 MGHRA, CDR2 YSYEKL. The CDR3 runs 15 residues. The V and J ends lost 4 bases and 6 bases, in that order; junction bases with no gene match: 6.

This clone is labeled as medium-sized. V is TRBV12-3 or TRBV12-4 and J is TRBJ2-3, with a possible D match to TRBD2 (5 bases). Trimming cost V 1 base and J 5 bases, with 13 bases left between them. The CDR3 consists of 15 residues. CDR3 in amino acids: CASSLGPGRGDTQYF. In nucleotides, the CDR3 is TGTGCCAGCAGTTTAGGTCCAGGTCGGGGAGATACGCAGTATTTT.

In its sample, this clone was seen many times. The chain combines TRBV11-2 with TRBJ1-2; D not resolved. Germline CDR1 and CDR2: SGHAT and FQNNGV. The CDR3 loop spans 15 amino acids. Deletions cut 0 bases from V and 8 bases from J, with 16 bases between. CDR3 sequence reads: CASSLDGRRVGGYTF. CDR3 DNA: TGTGCCAGCAGCTTAGACGGCCGGAGAGTAGGCGGCTACACCTTC.

Many counts were recorded for this clone. The V call is TRBV3-1, the J call TRBJ1-5, with a possible D match to TRBD1 (5 bases). Germline assignment: CDR1 LGHDT and CDR2 YNNKEL (reference sequence). V was cut by 4 bases and J by 9 bases, with 13 bases left in between. The CDR3 has 13 residues. The CDR3 spells CASSLGGLGPQHF. The CDR3 region has the DNA TGTGCCAGCAGCCTCGGGGGGTTGGGGCCCCAGCATTTT.

Many counts were recorded for this clone. The V and J genes are TRBV10-1 and TRBJ1-1; D not certain. Germline V gives CDR1 WNHNN, CDR2 SYGVQD (reference sequence). The germline V and J ends were trimmed by 0 bases and 1 base, with 12 bases remaining between them. This CDR3 comprises 16 residues. Written as DNA, the CDR3 is TGCGCCAGCAGTGAGTCCAGGACTTTGTGGAACACTGAAGCTTTCTTT. Encoded protein: CASSESRTLWNTEAFF.

This clone was detected ten times or more. This CDR3 is CASSLRGGGTGNIQYF. The CDR3 DNA sequence: TGTGCCAGCAGTTTAAGAGGAGGGGGTACGGGGAACATTCAGTACTTC. The rearrangement links TRBV12-3 or TRBV12-4 to TRBJ2-4; D may be TRBD1 or TRBD2 (6 bases each). V dropped 2 bases and J dropped 7 bases, with 18 bases sitting between them. The CDR3 consists of 16 residues.

This clone showed up many times. The chain links TRBV27 to TRBJ2-3; 8 positions match TRBD2. Germline assignment: CDR1 MNHEY and CDR2 SMNVEV (reference sequence). V shed 11 bases, J shed 5 bases, and the junction held 12 bases outside the gene matches. This CDR3 has 14 residues. CDR3 loop: CAPGREAKGDTQYF. The DNA of the CDR3 is TGTGCCCCCGGGCGGGAGGCGAAGGGAGATACGCAGTATTTT.

This clone has ten or more counts. The gene calls are TRBV11-1 and TRBJ2-1; 9 bases map to TRBD2. Germline lookup yields CDR1 SGHAT and CDR2 FQDESV (reference sequence). The CDR3 is 18 residues long. Germline trimming cut 4 bases from V and 0 bases from J; bases unmatched to any gene: 10. The CDR3 DNA reads TGTGCCAGCAGCTGGGTGCGGGGGGGACCTTTCTCCTACAATGAGCAGTTCTTC. Translation: CASSWVRGGPFSYNEQFF. Full variable domain (outside the CDR3, taken from reference TRBV11-1 and TRBJ2-1): EAEVAQSPRYKITEKSQAVAFWCDPISGHATLYWYRQILGQGPELLVQFQDESVVDDSQLPKDRFSAERLKGVDSTLKIQPAELGDSAMYLCASSWVRGGPFSYNEQFFGPGTRLTVL.